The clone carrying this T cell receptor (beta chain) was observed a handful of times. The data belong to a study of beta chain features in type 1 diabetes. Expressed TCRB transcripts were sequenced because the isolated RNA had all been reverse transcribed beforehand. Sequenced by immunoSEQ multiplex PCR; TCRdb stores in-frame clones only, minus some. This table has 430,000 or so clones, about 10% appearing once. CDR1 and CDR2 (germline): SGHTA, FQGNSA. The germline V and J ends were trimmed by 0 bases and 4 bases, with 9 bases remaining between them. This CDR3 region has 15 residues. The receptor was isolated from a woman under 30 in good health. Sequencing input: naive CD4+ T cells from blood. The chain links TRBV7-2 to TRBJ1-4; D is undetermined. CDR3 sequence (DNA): TGTGCCAGCAGCTTAGCACCCCCTATTAATGAAAAACTGTTTTTT. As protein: CASSLAPPINEKLFF.